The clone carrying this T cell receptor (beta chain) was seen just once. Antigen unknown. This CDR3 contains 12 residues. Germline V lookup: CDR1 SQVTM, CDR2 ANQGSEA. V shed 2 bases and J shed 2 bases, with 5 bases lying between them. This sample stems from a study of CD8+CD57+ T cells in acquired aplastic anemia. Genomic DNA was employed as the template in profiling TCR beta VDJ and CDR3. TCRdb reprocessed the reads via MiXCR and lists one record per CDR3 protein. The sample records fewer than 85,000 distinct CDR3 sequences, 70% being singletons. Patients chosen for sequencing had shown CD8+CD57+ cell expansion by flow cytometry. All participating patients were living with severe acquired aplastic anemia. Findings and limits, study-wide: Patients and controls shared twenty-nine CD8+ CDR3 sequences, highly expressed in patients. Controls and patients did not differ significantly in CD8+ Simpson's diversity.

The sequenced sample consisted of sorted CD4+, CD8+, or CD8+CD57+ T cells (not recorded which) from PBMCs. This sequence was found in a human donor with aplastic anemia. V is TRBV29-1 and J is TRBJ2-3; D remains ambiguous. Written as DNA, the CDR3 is TGCAGCGTTGAACAGAACACAGATACGCAGTATTTT. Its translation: CSVEQNTDTQYF.